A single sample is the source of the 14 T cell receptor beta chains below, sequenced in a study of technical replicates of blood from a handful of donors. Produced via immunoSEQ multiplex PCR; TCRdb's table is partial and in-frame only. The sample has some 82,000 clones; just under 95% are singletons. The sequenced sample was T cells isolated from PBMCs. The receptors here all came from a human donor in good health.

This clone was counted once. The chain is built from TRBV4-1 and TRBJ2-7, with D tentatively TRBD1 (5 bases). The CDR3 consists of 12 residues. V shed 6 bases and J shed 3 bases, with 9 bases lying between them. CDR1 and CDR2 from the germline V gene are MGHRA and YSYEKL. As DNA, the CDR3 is TGCGCCAGCAGTCCCGACAGCTACGAGCAGTACTTC. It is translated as CASSPDSYEQYF.

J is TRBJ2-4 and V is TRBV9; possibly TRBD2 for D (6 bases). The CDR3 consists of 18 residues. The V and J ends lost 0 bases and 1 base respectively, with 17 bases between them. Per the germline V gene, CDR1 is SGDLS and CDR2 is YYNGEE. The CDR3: CASSVVEGSPFAKNIQYF. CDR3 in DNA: TGTGCCAGCAGCGTAGTGGAGGGAAGCCCTTTTGCCAAAAACATTCAGTACTTC.

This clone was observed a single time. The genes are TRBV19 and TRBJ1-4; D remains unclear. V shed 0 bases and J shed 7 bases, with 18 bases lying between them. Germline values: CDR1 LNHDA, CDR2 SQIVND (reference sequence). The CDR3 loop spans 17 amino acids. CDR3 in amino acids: CASSIDLAASGSEKLFF. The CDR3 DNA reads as TGTGCCAGTAGTATAGATCTAGCGGCATCGGGCAGTGAAAAACTGTTTTTT.

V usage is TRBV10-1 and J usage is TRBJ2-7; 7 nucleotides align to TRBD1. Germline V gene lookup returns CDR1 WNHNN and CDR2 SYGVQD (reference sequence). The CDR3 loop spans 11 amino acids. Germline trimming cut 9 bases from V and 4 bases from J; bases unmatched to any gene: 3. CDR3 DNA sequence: TGCGCCAGACAGGGGCTTTACGAGCAGTACTTC. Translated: CARQGLYEQYF.

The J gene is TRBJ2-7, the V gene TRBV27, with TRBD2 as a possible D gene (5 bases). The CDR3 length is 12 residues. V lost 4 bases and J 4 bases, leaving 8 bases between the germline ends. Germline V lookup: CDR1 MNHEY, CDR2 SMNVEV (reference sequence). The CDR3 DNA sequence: TGTGCCAGCAGTTCGGGGTTTTACGAGCAGTACTTC. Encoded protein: CASSSGFYEQYF.

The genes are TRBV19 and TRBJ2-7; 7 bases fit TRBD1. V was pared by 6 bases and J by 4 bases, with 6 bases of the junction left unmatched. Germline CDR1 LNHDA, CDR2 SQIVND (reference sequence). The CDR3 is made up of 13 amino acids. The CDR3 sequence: CASRRQGEYEQYF. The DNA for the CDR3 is TGTGCCAGTAGGCGACAGGGAGAATACGAGCAGTACTTC.

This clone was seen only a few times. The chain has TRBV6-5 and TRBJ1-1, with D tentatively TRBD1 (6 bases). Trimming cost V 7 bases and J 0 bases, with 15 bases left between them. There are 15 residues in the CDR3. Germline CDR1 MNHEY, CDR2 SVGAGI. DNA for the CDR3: TGTGCCAGCAACCCAGGGGCAGGAATGAACACTGAAGCTTTCTTT. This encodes CASNPGAGMNTEAFF.

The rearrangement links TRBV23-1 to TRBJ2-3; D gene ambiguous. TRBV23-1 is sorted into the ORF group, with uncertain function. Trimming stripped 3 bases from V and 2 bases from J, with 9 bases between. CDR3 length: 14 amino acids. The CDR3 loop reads CASSHKSPTDTQYF. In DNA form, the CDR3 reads TGCGCCAGCAGTCACAAGAGTCCCACAGATACGCAGTATTTT.

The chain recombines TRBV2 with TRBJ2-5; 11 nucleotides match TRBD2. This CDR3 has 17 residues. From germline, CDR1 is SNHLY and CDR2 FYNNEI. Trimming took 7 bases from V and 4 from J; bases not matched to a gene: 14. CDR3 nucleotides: TGTGCCAGCACCGTACTAGCGGGAGTTACGAGAGGAGAGACCCAGTACTTC. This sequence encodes CASTVLAGVTRGETQYF.

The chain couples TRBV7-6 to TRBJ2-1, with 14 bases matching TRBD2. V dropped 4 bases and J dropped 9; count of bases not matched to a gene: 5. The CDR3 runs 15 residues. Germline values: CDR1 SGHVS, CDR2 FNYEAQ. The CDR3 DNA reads TGTGCCAGCAGCTCTGGACTAGCGGGAGGACGTGAGCAGTTCTTC. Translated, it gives CASSSGLAGGREQFF.

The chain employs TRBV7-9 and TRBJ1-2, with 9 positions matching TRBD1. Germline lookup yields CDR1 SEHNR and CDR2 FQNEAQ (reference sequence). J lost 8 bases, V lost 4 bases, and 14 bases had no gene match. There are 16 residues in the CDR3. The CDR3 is CASSYPGQGNVGGYTF. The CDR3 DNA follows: TGTGCCAGCAGCTACCCGGGACAGGGAAATGTGGGAGGCTACACCTTC.

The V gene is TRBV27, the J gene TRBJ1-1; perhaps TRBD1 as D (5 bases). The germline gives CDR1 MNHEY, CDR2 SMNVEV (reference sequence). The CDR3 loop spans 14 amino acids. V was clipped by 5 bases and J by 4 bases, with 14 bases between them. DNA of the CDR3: TGTGCCAGCAGTCTATTAGGAGGGACCACTGAAGCTTTCTTT. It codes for CASSLLGGTTEAFF.

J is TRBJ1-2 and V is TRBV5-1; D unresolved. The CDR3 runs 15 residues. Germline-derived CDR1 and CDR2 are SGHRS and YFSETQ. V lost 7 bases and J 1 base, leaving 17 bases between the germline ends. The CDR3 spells CASVYNPGDNYGYTF. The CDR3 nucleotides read TGCGCCAGCGTTTATAATCCGGGAGATAACTATGGCTACACCTTC.

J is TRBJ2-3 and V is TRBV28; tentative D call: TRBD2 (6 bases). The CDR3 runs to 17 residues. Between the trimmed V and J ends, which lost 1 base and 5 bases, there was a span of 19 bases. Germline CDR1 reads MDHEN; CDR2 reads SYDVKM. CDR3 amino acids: CASSLFRGWGVLDTQYF. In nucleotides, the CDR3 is TGTGCCAGCAGTTTATTTCGAGGGTGGGGGGTTTTAGATACGCAGTATTTT.